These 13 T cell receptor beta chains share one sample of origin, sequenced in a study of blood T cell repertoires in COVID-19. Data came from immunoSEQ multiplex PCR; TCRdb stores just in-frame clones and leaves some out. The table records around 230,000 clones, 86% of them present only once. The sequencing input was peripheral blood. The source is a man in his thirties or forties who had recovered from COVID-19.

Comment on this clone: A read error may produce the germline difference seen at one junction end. The CDR3 is CASSFHAVGRHF. The CDR3 DNA follows: TGTGCCAGCAGTTTTCACGCGGTAGGCCGTCACTTC. The chain is built from TRBV12-3 or TRBV12-4 and TRBJ2-7; the D is unclear. The CDR3 covers 12 residues.

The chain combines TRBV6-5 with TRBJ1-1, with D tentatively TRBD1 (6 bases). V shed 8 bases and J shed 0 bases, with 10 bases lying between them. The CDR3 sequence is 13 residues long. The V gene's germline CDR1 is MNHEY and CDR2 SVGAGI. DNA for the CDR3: TGTGCCAGCTATGACAGGTTGAACACTGAAGCTTTCTTT. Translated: CASYDRLNTEAFF.

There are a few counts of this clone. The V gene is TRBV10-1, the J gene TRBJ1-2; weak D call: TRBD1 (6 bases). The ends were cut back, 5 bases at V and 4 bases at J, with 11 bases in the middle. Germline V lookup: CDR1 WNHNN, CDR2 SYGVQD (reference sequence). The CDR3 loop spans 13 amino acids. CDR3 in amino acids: CASSPTGPYGYTF. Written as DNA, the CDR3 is TGCGCCAGCAGTCCTACAGGGCCCTATGGCTACACCTTC.

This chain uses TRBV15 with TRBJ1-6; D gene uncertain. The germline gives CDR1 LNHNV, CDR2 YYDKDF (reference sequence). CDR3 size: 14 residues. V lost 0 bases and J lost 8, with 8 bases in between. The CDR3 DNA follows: TGTGCCACCAGCAGAGATCCTCGTGATTCACCCCTCCACTTT. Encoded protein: CATSRDPRDSPLHF. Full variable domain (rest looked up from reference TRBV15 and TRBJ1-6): DAMVIQNPRYQVTQFGKPVTLSCSQTLNHNVMYWYQQKSSQAPKLLFHYYDKDFNNEADTPDNFQSRRPNTSFCFLDIRSPGLGDTAMYLCATSRDPRDSPLHFGNGTRLTVT.

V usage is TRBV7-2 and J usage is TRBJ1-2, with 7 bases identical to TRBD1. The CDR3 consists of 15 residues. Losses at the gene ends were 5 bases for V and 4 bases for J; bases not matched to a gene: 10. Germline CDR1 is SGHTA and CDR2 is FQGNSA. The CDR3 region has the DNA TGTGCCAGCAGCCCAGGGGACAGAGGATTCTATGGCTACACCTTC. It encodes CASSPGDRGFYGYTF.

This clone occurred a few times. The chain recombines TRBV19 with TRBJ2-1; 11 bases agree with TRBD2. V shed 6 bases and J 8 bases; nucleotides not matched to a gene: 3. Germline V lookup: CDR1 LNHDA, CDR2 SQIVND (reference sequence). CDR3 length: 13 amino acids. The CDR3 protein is CASSETSGDEQFF. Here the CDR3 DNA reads TGTGCCAGTAGCGAGACTAGCGGGGATGAGCAGTTCTTC.

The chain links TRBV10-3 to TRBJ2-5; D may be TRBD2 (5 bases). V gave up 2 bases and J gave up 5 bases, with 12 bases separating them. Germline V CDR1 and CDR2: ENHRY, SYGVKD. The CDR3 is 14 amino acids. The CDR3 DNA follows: TGTGCCATCAGTGAGCCCGAGGGAGAGGAGACCCAGTACTTC. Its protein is CAISEPEGEETQYF.

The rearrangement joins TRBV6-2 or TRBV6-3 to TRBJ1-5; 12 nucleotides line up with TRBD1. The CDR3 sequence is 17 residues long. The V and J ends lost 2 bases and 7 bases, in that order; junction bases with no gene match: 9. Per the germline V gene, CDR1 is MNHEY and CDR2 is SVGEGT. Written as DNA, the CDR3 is TGTGCCAGCAGTTACCCATTCCGGGACAGGGGGCAACAGCCCCAGCATTTT. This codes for CASSYPFRDRGQQPQHF.

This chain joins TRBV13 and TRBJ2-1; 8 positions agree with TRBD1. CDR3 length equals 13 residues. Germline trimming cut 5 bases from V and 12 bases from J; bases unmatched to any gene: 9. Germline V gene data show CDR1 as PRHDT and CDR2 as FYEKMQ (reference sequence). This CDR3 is CASSPGQGWAQFF. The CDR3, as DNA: TGTGCCAGCAGCCCAGGACAGGGATGGGCGCAGTTCTTC.

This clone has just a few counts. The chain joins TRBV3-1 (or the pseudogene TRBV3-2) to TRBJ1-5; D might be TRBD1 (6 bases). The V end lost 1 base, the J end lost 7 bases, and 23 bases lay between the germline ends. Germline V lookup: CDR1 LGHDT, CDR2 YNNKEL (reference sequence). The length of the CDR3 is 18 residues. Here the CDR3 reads CASSQGTRPGTQGQPQHF. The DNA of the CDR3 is TGTGCCAGCAGCCAAGGGACTCGTCCGGGAACTCAGGGGCAGCCCCAGCATTTT.

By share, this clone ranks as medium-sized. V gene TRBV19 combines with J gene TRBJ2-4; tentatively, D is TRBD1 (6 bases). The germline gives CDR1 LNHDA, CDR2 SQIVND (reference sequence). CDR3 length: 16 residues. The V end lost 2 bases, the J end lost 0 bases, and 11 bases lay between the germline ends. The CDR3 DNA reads TGTGCCAGTAGTATAATGGGGGCTGGAGCCAAAAACATTCAGTACTTC. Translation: CASSIMGAGAKNIQYF.

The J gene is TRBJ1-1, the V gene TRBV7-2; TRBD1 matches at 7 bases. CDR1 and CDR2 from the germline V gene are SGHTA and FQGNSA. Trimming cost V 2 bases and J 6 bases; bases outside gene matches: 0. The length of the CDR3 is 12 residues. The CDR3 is CASSLQGAEAFF. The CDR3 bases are TGTGCCAGCAGCTTACAGGGGGCTGAAGCTTTCTTT.

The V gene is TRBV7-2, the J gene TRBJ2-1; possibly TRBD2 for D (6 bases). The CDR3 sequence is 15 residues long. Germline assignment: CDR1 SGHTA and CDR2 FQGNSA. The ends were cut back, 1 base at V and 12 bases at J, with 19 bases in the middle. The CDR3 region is CASSLGGGGRVVQFF. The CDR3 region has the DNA TGTGCCAGCAGCTTAGGGGGAGGAGGAAGGGTGGTGCAGTTCTTC.